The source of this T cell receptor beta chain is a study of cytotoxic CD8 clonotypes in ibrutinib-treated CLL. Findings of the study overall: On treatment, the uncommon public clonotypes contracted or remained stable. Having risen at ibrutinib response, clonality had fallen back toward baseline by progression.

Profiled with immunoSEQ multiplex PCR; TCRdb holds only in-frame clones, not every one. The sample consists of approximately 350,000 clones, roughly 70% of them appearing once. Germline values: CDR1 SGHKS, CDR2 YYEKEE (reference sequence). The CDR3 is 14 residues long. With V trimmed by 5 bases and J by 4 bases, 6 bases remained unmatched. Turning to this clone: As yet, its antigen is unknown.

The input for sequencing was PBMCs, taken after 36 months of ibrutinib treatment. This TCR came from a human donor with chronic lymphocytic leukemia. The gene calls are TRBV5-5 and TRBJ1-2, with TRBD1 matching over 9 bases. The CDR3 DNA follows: TGTGCCAGCAGAACCGGGACAGGGACCTATGGCTACACCTTC. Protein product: CASRTGTGTYGYTF.